Below are 5 T cell receptor beta chains sequenced from a single sample in a study of kidney transplant recipient with SARS-CoV-2 infection. Using its own MiXCR run on the reads, TCRdb lists one record per CDR3 protein. The data hold about 250,000 distinct CDR3 sequences, with around 30% observed a single time. The specimen was a blood sample, collected at baseline and between days 110 and 120 from a kidney transplant recipient. The receptor source for this set is a young adult male patient who had COVID-19 and was a kidney transplant recipient. Some T cells may have originated in the graft donor.

A remark on this clonotype: A much larger clone differs from this one at a single base, so this may be a read error. J is TRBJ2-2 and V is TRBV6-6; 7 bases map to TRBD1. This CDR3 comprises 17 residues. Germline V gene sequence: CDR1 MNHNY, CDR2 SVGAGI (reference sequence). The CDR3 loop is CVSSPEVGTAKAGELFF. Here the CDR3 DNA reads TGTGTCAGCAGTCCCGAAGTTGGGACAGCTAAAGCGGGGGAGCTGTTTTTT.

This chain connects TRBV30 to TRBJ2-1; 9 positions match TRBD2. The CDR3 has 16 amino acids. V was pared by 1 base and J by 8 bases, with 12 bases of the junction left unmatched. The germline V gene encodes CDR1 GTSNPN and CDR2 SVGIG (reference sequence). The CDR3 is CAWSDGSGRIRDEQFF. The CDR3 nucleotides are TGTGCCTGGAGTGATGGTAGCGGGAGAATCAGGGATGAGCAGTTCTTC.

Comments on this clonotype: One base away lies a much larger clone, so this may be a sequencing read error. V and J are TRBV10-3 and TRBJ1-3; the D is unclear. Germline CDR1 is ENHRY and CDR2 is SYGVKD. The CDR3 has 16 residues. Written as DNA, the CDR3 is TGTGCCATCAGTGAGAGCGTAGCAGTGACTGGAAACACCATGTATTTT. This translates into CAISESVAVTGNTMYF.

The chain employs TRBV20-1 and TRBJ1-2; D call uncertain. The CDR3 spans 16 residues. Trimming took 5 bases from V and 4 from J, leaving 23 bases between them. In germline, CDR1 is DFQATT, CDR2 SNEGSKA (reference sequence). The CDR3, as DNA: TGCAGTGCTCTGCACGAGCTGTTTCGAAAGACCTATGGCTACACCTTC. Amino acids: CSALHELFRKTYGYTF.

The table lists this clonotype with a few counts. The V and J genes are TRBV4-1 and TRBJ2-1; 8 bases are a match to TRBD2. The CDR3 spans 16 residues. In germline, CDR1 is MGHRA, CDR2 YSYEKL. Trimming took 5 bases from V and 5 from J; bases not matched to a gene: 11. The CDR3: CASSGSGLGKNNEQFF. In nucleotides, the CDR3 is TGCGCCAGCAGCGGTTCGGGACTAGGGAAGAACAATGAGCAGTTCTTC.